The T cell receptor beta chain described here comes from a study of cytomegalovirus exposure and HLA in healthy donors. Overall study context: Most genotyped donors, roughly 80% of around 370, had Caucasian-associated genetic ancestry.

13 Jbeta primers and 60 Vbeta primers were used for the PCR. Some clones are missing from TCRdb's copy, which holds only in-frame ones; the method was immunoSEQ multiplex PCR. The sample shows 100,000 to 120,000 clones, approximately 79% of them seen only once. Points from the study as a whole: It was shown in a later analysis that HLA-associated TCR beta chains were more clonally expanded than other, equally common chains. In a later analysis, TCR beta V- and J-gene trimming was associated with a missense DCLRE1C variant. Accurate prediction of most subjects' HLA-A and HLA-B alleles from TCR beta sequences was reported.

To note about this clone: The antigen remains unidentified.

This CDR3 has 14 residues. V was clipped by 6 bases and J by 5 bases; unmatched bases: 8. Germline lookup yields CDR1 MGHDK and CDR2 SYGVNS. The chain has TRBV25-1 and TRBJ2-7, with TRBD1 identical over 9 bases. Specimen: PBMCs. The origin of this receptor is a man aged 25-40 years in good health and CMV-seropositive. For the CDR3, the DNA is TGTGCCAGCAGCGCCGGACAGGGGTTCGACGAGCAGTACTTC. It codes for CASSAGQGFDEQYF.